Below, 24 T cell receptor beta chains from the same sample are listed, as sequenced in a study of blood T cell repertoires in COVID-19. Clones were read by immunoSEQ multiplex PCR, and TCRdb kept only the in-frame ones, dropping some. The sample has fewer than 120,000 clones, 70% to 80% seen once. Sequencing input: peripheral blood. The receptor source for this set is a woman in her fifties or sixties with acute or convalescent COVID-19.

The V gene is TRBV7-2, the J gene TRBJ2-3; 14 bases map to TRBD2. The length of the CDR3 is 16 residues. The germline gives CDR1 SGHTA, CDR2 FQGNSA. The ends lost 7 bases at V and 5 bases at J; junction bases unmatched: 8. CDR3 residues: CASTQTSGGAVDTQYF. The CDR3 nucleotides read TGTGCCAGCACACAGACTAGCGGGGGGGCCGTAGATACGCAGTATTTT.

This clone was detected a few times. The chain carries TRBV7-9 and TRBJ2-7; 9 bases map to TRBD1. Germline V gene data show CDR1 as SEHNR and CDR2 as FQNEAQ (reference sequence). J was trimmed by 3 bases and V by 4 bases; bases with no gene match: 7. CDR3 length equals 15 residues. The CDR3: CASSSPGQGVYEQYF. CDR3 DNA sequence: TGTGCCAGCAGCTCTCCGGGACAGGGAGTCTACGAGCAGTACTTC.

This clone was observed a handful of times. The V and J genes are TRBV6-4 and TRBJ2-1, with a weak D call TRBD2 (6 bases). This CDR3 has 14 residues. The V gene's germline CDR1 is MRHNA and CDR2 SNTAGT. Trimming left V 3 bases short and J 6 bases short, with 12 bases between. The CDR3 nucleotides are TGTGCCAGCAGTGAACTAGCCCGTAGCAATGAGCAGTTCTTC. As protein: CASSELARSNEQFF.

The CDR3 is CASISASYNEQFF. DNA of the CDR3: TGTGCCAGCATCAGTGCCTCCTACAATGAGCAGTTCTTC. The rearrangement joins TRBV2 to TRBJ2-1, with D hard to call. Trimming took off 7 bases at V and 0 bases at J, with 7 bases between the two ends. There are 13 residues in the CDR3. Germline lookup yields CDR1 SNHLY and CDR2 FYNNEI.

This clone appeared once. This chain links TRBV19 with TRBJ1-1; no definite D call. CDR3 length equals 9 residues. CDR1 LNHDA and CDR2 SQIVND come from the germline V gene (reference sequence). DNA of the CDR3: TGTGTTCGAACTCGTGAAGCTTTCTTT. As protein: CVRTREAFF.

The chain links TRBV15 to TRBJ2-1; D is unresolved. V was cut by 0 bases and J by 10 bases, with 10 bases left in between. The CDR3 loop spans 13 amino acids. In germline, CDR1 is LNHNV, CDR2 YYDKDF (reference sequence). This CDR3 is CATSRDRVREQFF. Written as DNA, the CDR3 is TGTGCCACCAGCAGAGATCGGGTCCGGGAGCAGTTCTTC.

The genes are TRBV7-3 and TRBJ2-1; D is perhaps TRBD1 (6 bases). The germline gives CDR1 SGHTA, CDR2 FQGTGA. This CDR3 comprises 14 residues. The germline V and J ends were trimmed by 2 bases and 4 bases, with 9 bases remaining between them. CDR3 coding DNA: TGTGCCAGCAGCTTAGGGGGCGGGTACAATGAGCAGTTCTTC. Encoded protein: CASSLGGGYNEQFF.

This chain connects TRBV28 to TRBJ1-5; D remains ambiguous. Deletions cut 4 bases from V and 2 bases from J, with 18 bases between. The length of the CDR3 is 17 residues. Germline loops: CDR1 MDHEN, CDR2 SYDVKM. This CDR3 is CASSSGGRILGNQPQHF. The CDR3 bases are TGTGCCAGCAGTTCCGGAGGAAGGATCCTGGGCAATCAGCCCCAGCATTTT.

The chain has TRBV12-3 or TRBV12-4 and TRBJ2-5, with a weak D call TRBD1 (6 bases). CDR3 size: 13 residues. Trimming removed 4 bases at V and 5 bases at J, with 11 bases between. The CDR3 region is CASSWTERETQYF. The CDR3 coding sequence is TGTGCCAGCAGTTGGACAGAGAGGGAGACCCAGTACTTC.

This clone was seen ten or more times. V gene TRBV3-1 (or the pseudogene TRBV3-2) combines with J gene TRBJ2-7; TRBD2 matches at 10 bases. This CDR3 is built from 14 residues. Germline CDR1 reads LGHDT; CDR2 reads YNNKEL (reference sequence). V gave up 1 base and J gave up 3 bases; unmatched junction bases: 0. CDR3 DNA sequence: TGTGCCAGCAGCCAAGCTAGCGGGGGCTACGAGCAGTACTTC. Residues: CASSQASGGYEQYF.

There are a few counts of this clone. The chain couples TRBV7-2 to TRBJ1-5, with TRBD1 matching 7 bases. Trimming removed 5 bases from V and 4 bases from J; junction bases left unmatched: 8. Germline V gene data show CDR1 as SGHTA and CDR2 as FQGNSA. CDR3 length equals 15 residues. CDR3 protein: CASSPSGQRNQPQHF. Here the CDR3 DNA reads TGTGCCAGCAGCCCCTCGGGACAGAGAAATCAGCCCCAGCATTTT.

The chain recombines TRBV5-1 with TRBJ1-2; D is unresolved. Germline V lookup: CDR1 SGHRS, CDR2 YFSETQ. The CDR3 runs to 12 residues. With 3 bases removed from V and 4 bases from J, the gap between germline ends came to 7 bases. The CDR3 coding sequence is TGCGCCAGCAGCTCCAACAGCTATGGCTACACCTTC. Encoded protein: CASSSNSYGYTF.

The chain is built from TRBV12-3 or TRBV12-4 and TRBJ1-1, with D unresolved. Trimming took off 5 bases at V and 1 base at J, with 8 bases between the two ends. This CDR3 is 13 amino acids long. The CDR3: CASSNDWNTEAFF. The CDR3 coding sequence is TGTGCCAGCAGTAATGACTGGAACACTGAAGCTTTCTTT.

This clone appeared a single time. The chain links TRBV19 to TRBJ1-1, with 8 positions matching TRBD1. CDR1 and CDR2 from the germline V gene are LNHDA and SQIVND (reference sequence). There are 14 residues in the CDR3. The J segment lost 2 bases and the V segment lost 8 bases, leaving 7 bases of the junction unmatched. The CDR3 is CASGTDRANTEAFF. The CDR3 nucleotides read TGTGCCAGTGGGACGGACAGGGCTAACACTGAAGCTTTCTTT.

This sequence joins TRBV19 and TRBJ2-1; 8 bases are shared with TRBD2. V trimming: 5 bases; J trimming: 4 bases; junction bases outside the gene matches: 7. This CDR3 has 15 residues. CDR1 and CDR2 from the germline V gene are LNHDA and SQIVND (reference sequence). CDR3 nucleotides: TGTGCCAGTAGTCTTATAGCGGGAAGATACAATGAGCAGTTCTTC. This encodes CASSLIAGRYNEQFF. Based on the CDR3 plus reference TRBV19 and TRBJ2-1, the full variable domain is DGGITQSPKYLFRKEGQNVTLSCEQNLNHDAMYWYRQDPGQGLRLIYYSQIVNDFQKGDIAEGYSVSREKKESFPLTVTSAQKNPTAFYLCASSLIAGRYNEQFFGPGTRLTVL.

This clone was found a few times. The chain carries TRBV2 and TRBJ1-5, with TRBD1 identical over 9 bases. Trimming removed 6 bases from V and 2 bases from J; junction bases left unmatched: 8. The CDR3 covers 16 residues. CDR1 is SNHLY and CDR2 is FYNNEI in the germline V gene. CDR3 sequence reads: CASSQDRGIGNQPQHF. The CDR3 nucleotides are TGTGCCAGCAGCCAAGACAGGGGGATTGGCAATCAGCCCCAGCATTTT.

The chain links TRBV24-1 to TRBJ1-1; TRBD1 matches at 7 bases. This CDR3 spans 12 amino acids. From germline, CDR1 is KGHDR and CDR2 SFDVKD. After removal of 12 bases from V and 2 bases from J, the junction contained 5 bases not matched to a gene. The CDR3 nucleotides are TGTGCCGAGACAGGGCCTAACACTGAAGCTTTCTTT. This gives the protein CAETGPNTEAFF.

This chain connects TRBV6-5 to TRBJ1-1, with 8 bases that match TRBD1. V lost 5 bases and J lost 5; bases outside the gene matches: 7. This CDR3 region has 14 residues. The germline V gene encodes CDR1 MNHEY and CDR2 SVGAGI. CDR3 DNA: TGTGCCAGCAGTCTACAGGGGGACGTGACTGAAGCTTTCTTT. It specifies CASSLQGDVTEAFF.

This chain connects TRBV30 to TRBJ1-2; tentatively, D is TRBD1 (5 bases). Trimming pared 3 bases from V and 8 bases from J, leaving 10 bases between. This CDR3 spans 11 amino acids. CDR1 and CDR2 from the germline V gene are GTSNPN and SVGIG (reference sequence). The CDR3 loop is CAWSTGLGYTF. The CDR3 DNA reads as TGTGCCTGGAGCACAGGCTTAGGCTACACCTTC.

This clone was detected a few times. This chain links TRBV9 with TRBJ2-3; D remains unclear. The V and J ends lost 0 bases and 7 bases respectively, with 9 bases between them. Germline V CDR1 and CDR2: SGDLS, YYNGEE. CDR3 size: 13 residues. The CDR3 DNA sequence: TGTGCCAGCAGCGTAGGTACGGTGCATACGCAGTATTTT. It specifies CASSVGTVHTQYF.

A few counts support this clone. The rearrangement uses TRBV30 and TRBJ2-4; 9 nucleotides agree with TRBD2. CDR3 length: 14 residues. J was trimmed by 6 bases and V by 0 bases; bases with no gene match: 3. The germline gives CDR1 GTSNPN, CDR2 SVGIG (reference sequence). DNA of the CDR3: TGTGCCTGGAGTGTACGCGGGGGGGTAAACATTCAGTACTTC. Its protein product is CAWSVRGGVNIQYF.

The sample holds a few counts of this clone. The rearrangement joins TRBV13 to TRBJ2-3; 8 nucleotides agree with TRBD2. CDR3 length: 14 residues. V trimming: 1 base; J trimming: 4 bases; junction bases outside the gene matches: 1. Per germline, CDR1 PRHDT and CDR2 FYEKMQ (reference sequence). The CDR3 region is CASSLAGGPDTQYF. In DNA, the CDR3 is TGTGCCAGCAGCTTAGCGGGGGGGCCAGATACGCAGTATTTT. Full variable domain (remainder filled in from reference TRBV13 and TRBJ2-3): AAGVIQSPRHLIKEKRETATLKCYPIPRHDTVYWYQQGPGQDPQFLISFYEKMQSDKGSIPDRFSAQQFSDYHSELNMSSLELGDSALYFCASSLAGGPDTQYFGPGTRLTVL.

This chain connects TRBV6-1 to TRBJ2-5; D might be TRBD1 (5 bases). Trimming took off 4 bases at V and 4 bases at J, with 22 bases between the two ends. This CDR3 spans 17 amino acids. Germline CDR1 and CDR2: MNHNS and SASEGT. The CDR3 sequence: CASSGPGQVPSIETQYF. The DNA for the CDR3 is TGTGCCAGCAGTGGTCCAGGACAAGTCCCGTCCATAGAGACCCAGTACTTC.

The J gene is TRBJ2-3, the V gene TRBV19; 9 bases fit TRBD2. The CDR3 has 15 residues. Germline CDR1 is LNHDA and CDR2 is SQIVND (reference sequence). Germline trimming cut 7 bases from V and 1 base from J; bases unmatched to any gene: 6. In nucleotides, the CDR3 is TGTGCCAGTACCCGATCTAGCGGGGGCACAGATACGCAGTATTTT. Residues: CASTRSSGGTDTQYF.